This note documents a single T cell receptor (beta chain) sequence. The antigen is undetermined. The data derive from a study of a mutant IDH1 vaccine in newly diagnosed glioma. Unmatched junction bases numbered 4, after V lost 5 bases and J lost 6 bases. CDR1 and CDR2 (germline): MDHEN, SYDVKM. This CDR3 contains 13 residues. Repertoires were generated with immunoSEQ multiplex PCR, while TCRdb's copy carries only in-frame clones and drops some. The sample gives about 66,000 clones, roughly 71% of which show up once; 4.7% is in the top ten. Stated time point: week 35, safety follow-up. Doses consisted of 300 ug of mutant IDH1 20-mer peptide each, paired with topical imiquimod. Patients came in for eight vaccinations, in weeks 1, 3, 5, 7, 11, 15, 19 and 23. Tumors from donors were new WHO grade 3 or 4 IDH1-mutant astrocytomas with ATRX loss.

The rearrangement joins TRBV28 to TRBJ1-5, with 7 bases lining up with TRBD1. Specimen: PBMCs, collected from a glioma patient whose treatment included an IDH1 peptide vaccine. This receptor was obtained from a man aged 45-60 years with glioma. CDR3 DNA sequence: TGTGCCAGCAGTGACAGGGTGAGTCAGCCCCAGCATTTT. Protein sequence: CASSDRVSQPQHF.